This T cell receptor beta chain was observed in a study of Ad26.COV2.S vaccination and SARS-CoV-2 variants (dated by TCRdb to the early 2020s). About the study as a whole: Donors in the vaccine arm were drawn from COV1001, a phase I-IIa trial of Ad26.COV2.S in healthy adults that was multicentre, randomized, double-blind and placebo-controlled. Participants in the trial were split at random into five groups of five each, receiving low-dose or high-dose Ad26.COV2.S once or twice, or else placebo on both occasions. Blinding of investigators to trial group allocation was maintained during experiments and outcome assessment. A total of around 32 samples were included in the TCR-sequenced set, comprising around 20 Ad26.COV2.S vaccine recipients, 5 placebo recipients and 8 SARS-CoV-2 convalescent individuals. Ad26.COV2.S was administered intramuscularly at 5 x 10^10 or 1 x 10^11 viral particles, either as a single shot or as two shots given 56 days apart. Sequencing of the TCRbeta repertoire served to evaluate the specificity and breadth of SARS-CoV-2-reactive T cell receptors following Ad26.COV2.S vaccination. Overall study outcomes, separate from this receptor: Substantial breadth of spike-specific CD8+ and CD4+ T cell responses was reported after vaccination. Vaccine and placebo recipients had comparable non-spike TCR breadth, which fits with the vaccine containing only spike. The study lacked the statistical power to compare responses across vaccine doses or regimens. Ad26.COV2.S recipients had higher spike-specific TCR breadth than placebo recipients (P = 0.0014). It was noted by the authors that total T cell responses may have been underestimated by the TCR breadth and depth analyses.

Sample treatment or condition, as interpreted from the label and publication: about 20 received Ad26.COV2.S at low or high dose, single or two shots; about 5 received placebo; per-sample allocation not given. Repertoires of vaccine and placebo recipients were sequenced from samples taken on day 63 after the first injection. Cohort 1b enrolled around 24 adults aged 18-55 years at a single site in Boston, USA, between 29 July and 7 August 2020. As a vaccine, Ad26.COV2.S was a replication-incompetent adenovirus type 26 vector that expressed a prefusion-stabilized SARS-CoV-2 spike protein derived from the original Wuhan strain. The immunoSEQ Assay was the method used to sequence TCRbeta CDR3 regions. After extraction, genomic DNA underwent amplification by bias-controlled multiplex PCR, followed by high-throughput sequencing. In the source study's methods: Collapsing and filtering of sequences were performed to quantify the absolute abundance of each unique TCRbeta CDR3 region. T cell fraction was estimated by normalizing TCRbeta template counts to usable DNA, which was measured by amplifying reference genes present in all nucleated cells. Repertoire TCRs were annotated as SARS-CoV-2-specific by exact matching of V gene, CDR3 amino acid sequence and J gene to a known reactive TCR set. MIRA supplied the reference SARS-CoV-2 TCR set, which was filtered for enrichment in COVID-19-positive ImmuneCODE repertoires so that public or cross-reactive TCRs were removed. Using the MIRA antigens, annotated TCRs were further analysed by specific ORF or by position within an ORF. Breadth was defined as annotated unique rearrangements over total unique productive rearrangements; depth was the summed frequency of those rearrangements. TCR breadth was compared between groups using two-sided Wilcoxon rank-sum tests. TCRdb stores this immuneACCESS table with in-frame sequences only. Part of the clones is absent; in the studies checked, under half of the shortfall reflects unresolved V genes, and no reason is known for the rest. From that table come the V and J calls and clone size; the DNA was used to work out D and trimming. This sample has about 400,000 clones in its table, and 83% of those were observed once. The top ten clones comprise around 7.3% of the sample.

CDR1 MGHRA and CDR2 YSYEKL are derived from the germline V gene. CDR3 length: 17 amino acids, cysteine to phenylalanine. The sequence is cut down to CDR3 DNA, 51 bases in frame from base 1. The germline ends are 19 bases apart after V is trimmed by 5 bases and J by 2 bases. In its sample, this clone was seen a few times. Its specific antigen is unknown. Per-base quality was not reported, and no clone a single base away is much larger than it. Sequenced here: peripheral blood, sampled in a trial of Ad26.COV2.S vaccine versus placebo. The chain uses TRBV4-1 and TRBJ1-5, and the D gene may be TRBD1, 5 bases matching. The sequence was collected from a person between 18 and 65 years old who received the Ad26.COV2.S COVID-19 vaccine or a placebo. Here the CDR3 is given as CASSAFPDPGGNQPQHF. The bases are TGCGCCAGCAGCGCCTTTCCCGATCCGGGGGGCAATCAGCCCCAGCATTTT.